This entry features one T cell receptor (beta chain) sequence. Its target is unknown. The sample comes from a study of CD8 T cells in Susac syndrome. Background on the study: The Susac syndrome patients were therapy-naive, on corticosteroids, or on intravenous immunoglobulin alone at blood draw. Whole-study findings and limits: A relatively small number of individuals underwent TCR sequencing and HLA analysis.

Trimming stripped 4 bases from V and 6 bases from J, with 6 bases between. The V gene's germline CDR1 is MDHEN and CDR2 SYDVKM. CDR3 size: 12 residues. TEMRA cells were FACS-enriched, with CD8+ and CD4+ T cells isolated negatively. Random hexamers primed reverse transcription of about 0.45 to 1 ug RNA. The CDR3 of TCR beta was amplified by immunoSEQ multiplex PCR across 54 Vbeta and 13 Jbeta. MiXCR, applied by TCRdb to the immunoSEQ multiplex PCR reads, yields one record per CDR3 protein. The sample lists tens of thousands of distinct CDR3 sequences, approximately 93% occurring once. Material: CD8+ T cells from PBMCs. The chain joins TRBV28 to TRBJ1-4; no firm D call. The TCR comes from a human donor with Susac syndrome. The CDR3 DNA reads TGTGCCAGCAGTTGGGAGGATGAAAAACTGTTTTTT. Translated: CASSWEDEKLFF. The full variable domain, in which reference TRBV28 and TRBJ1-4 provide the parts outside the CDR3, is DVKVTQSSRYLVKRTGEKVFLECVQDMDHENMFWYRQDPGLGLRLIYFSYDVKMKEKGDIPEGYSVSREKKERFSLILESASTNQTSMYLCASSWEDEKLFFGSGTQLSVL.